This note documents a single T cell receptor (beta chain) sequence. Its matching antigen is unknown. The sample is drawn from a study of cytomegalovirus exposure and HLA in healthy donors. Study-level points and caveats: A later analysis appeared to link common viral pathogens to several of the most significant clusters.

The CDR3 is 16 residues long. Between the trimmed V and J ends, which lost 5 bases and 1 base, there was a span of 17 bases. Looked up from germline, CDR1 is SEHNR and CDR2 is FQNEAQ (reference sequence). With 60 Vbeta and 13 Jbeta primers, the PCR was carried out. Only in-frame clones appear in the TCRdb table, and some are missing; sequencing was by immunoSEQ multiplex PCR. This sample has over 120,000 clones; 60% to 80% occur once, and the top ten carry around 3.6%. Sequenced: PBMCs. The rearrangement links TRBV7-9 to TRBJ2-5; D unclear. The sequence derives from a male donor in good health and CMV-seronegative. The CDR3 protein is CASSVGHSGFQETQYF. CDR3 in DNA: TGTGCCAGCAGCGTCGGCCATTCCGGGTTCCAAGAGACCCAGTACTTC.